The clone carrying this T cell receptor beta chain was detected only a few times. TCRdb's table, derived via immunoSEQ multiplex PCR, lists solely in-frame clones and lacks some. The table shows 150,000 to 200,000 clones, with roughly 80% occurring only once. This sample was included in a study of blood T cell repertoires in COVID-19. About the research overall: Acute and convalescent COVID-19 samples came from the United States, Italy and Spain. PBMCs, B-cell-depleted T cells, or T cells were the source of the cDNA or gDNA that made up the material.

The CDR3 length is 16 residues. Germline CDR1 and CDR2: LGHDT and YNNKEL (reference sequence). V lost 3 bases and J lost 4; bases outside the gene matches: 2. This receptor was taken from a man aged 60-69 years with active or convalescent COVID-19. The chain is built from TRBV3-1 (or the pseudogene TRBV3-2) and TRBJ2-2; 13 bases map to TRBD2. The specimen was peripheral blood. The CDR3 sequence: CASSQTSGRSTGELFF. DNA of the CDR3: TGTGCCAGCAGCCAGACTAGCGGGAGGTCCACCGGGGAGCTGTTTTTT.